This T cell receptor beta chain appears in the sequencing data of a study of human T cells and chemical hapten exposure. Across the whole study: The sensitizing agent was 2% DPC, placed on about 2 cm by about 2 cm of upper inner arm skin.

Described time point: patch test 3, about 24 weeks after DPC sensitization. Treatment indicated: therapeutic diphenylcyclopropenone sensitization with weekly scalp DPC. There are a few counts of this clonotype. Per the germline V gene, CDR1 is LNHDA and CDR2 is SQIVND (reference sequence). The CDR3 spans 13 residues. Trimming cost V 1 base and J 1 base, with 4 bases left between them. In TCRdb, the RACE reads were re-called with MiXCR into one record per CDR3 protein. The sample includes about 82,000 distinct CDR3 sequences, over 10% of them seen just once. The sample here was whole blood, taken in connection with sensitization to the hapten diphenylcyclopropenone (DPC). This receptor was obtained from a woman between 45 and 60 years old with alopecia areata. Some clones in this sample may be carry-over from other donors' samples. The V and J genes are TRBV19 and TRBJ1-1, with D unresolved. CDR3 nucleotides: TGTGCCAGTAGTATAGCCAGGAACACTGAAGCTTTCTTT. Its translation: CASSIARNTEAFF.